This T cell receptor (beta chain) appears in the sequencing data of a study of radiotherapy plus CTLA-4 blockade in lung cancer. Turning to the study itself: Around 18% of enrolled patients responded objectively, and approximately 30% had disease control. General study findings and limits: TCR clones of tumor origin grew in blood after radiotherapy plus ipilimumab. Reports state that early shifts in blood T cell clones, with interferon-beta, best predicted response.

CDR3 length equals 15 residues. Trimming shortened V by 0 bases and J by 7 bases, and 14 bases separated the two germline ends. Per germline, CDR1 SGHRS and CDR2 YFSETQ. This clone was picked up one time. Its antigen is currently unknown. The protocol was immunoSEQ multiplex PCR, while the TCRdb copy is restricted to in-frame clones and leaves out a portion. The sample gives 80,000 or so clones, around 78% of which show up once; under 4.5% is in the top ten. Those with chemo-refractory metastatic non-small-cell lung cancer were treated with focal radiation combined with CTLA-4 blockade using ipilimumab.

V and J are TRBV5-1 and TRBJ2-1, with D possibly TRBD1 on 8 matching bases. Sequenced material: peripheral blood, taken from a patient treated with radiotherapy plus ipilimumab. This TCR derives from a human donor with non-small cell lung cancer who had a partial response to radiotherapy plus ipilimumab. Some clones in this sample may be carry-over from other donors' samples. CDR3 sequence: CASSLATGGGNEQFF. The CDR3 DNA is TGCGCCAGCAGCTTGGCTACAGGGGGGGGAAATGAGCAGTTCTTC.